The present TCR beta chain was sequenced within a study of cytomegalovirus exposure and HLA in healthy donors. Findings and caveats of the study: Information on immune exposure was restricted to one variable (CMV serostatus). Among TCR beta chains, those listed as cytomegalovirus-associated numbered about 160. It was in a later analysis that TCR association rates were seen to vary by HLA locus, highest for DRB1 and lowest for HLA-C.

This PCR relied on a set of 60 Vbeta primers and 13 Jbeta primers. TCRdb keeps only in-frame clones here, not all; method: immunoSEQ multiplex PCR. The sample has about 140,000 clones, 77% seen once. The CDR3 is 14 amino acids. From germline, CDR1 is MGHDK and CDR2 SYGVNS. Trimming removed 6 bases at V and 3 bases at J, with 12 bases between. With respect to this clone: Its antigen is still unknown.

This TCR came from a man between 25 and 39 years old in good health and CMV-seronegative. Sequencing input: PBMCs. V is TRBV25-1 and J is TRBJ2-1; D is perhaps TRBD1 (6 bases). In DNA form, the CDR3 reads TGTGCCAGCAGGGGACAAATCTACTACAATGAGCAGTTCTTC. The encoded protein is CASRGQIYYNEQFF.